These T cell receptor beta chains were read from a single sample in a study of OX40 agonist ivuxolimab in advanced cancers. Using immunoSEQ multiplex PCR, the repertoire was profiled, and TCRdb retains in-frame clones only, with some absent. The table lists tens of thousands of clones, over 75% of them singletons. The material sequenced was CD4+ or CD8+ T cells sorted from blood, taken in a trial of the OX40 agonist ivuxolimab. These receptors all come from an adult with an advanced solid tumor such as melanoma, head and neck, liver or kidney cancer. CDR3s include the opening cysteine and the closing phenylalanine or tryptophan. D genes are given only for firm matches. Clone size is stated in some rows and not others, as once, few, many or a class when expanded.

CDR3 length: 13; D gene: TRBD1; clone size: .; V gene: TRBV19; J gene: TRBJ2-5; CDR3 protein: CASSVGQQETQYF; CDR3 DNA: TGTGCCAGTAGTGTGGGACAGCAAGAGACCCAGTACTTC
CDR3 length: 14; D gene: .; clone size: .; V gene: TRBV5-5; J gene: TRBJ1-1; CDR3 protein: CASSLVGRSTEAFF; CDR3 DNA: TGTGCCAGCAGCTTGGTTGGGAGATCTACTGAAGCTTTCTTT
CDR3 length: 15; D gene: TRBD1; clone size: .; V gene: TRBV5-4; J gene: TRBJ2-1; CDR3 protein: CASSRPVGQGNEQFF; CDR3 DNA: TGTGCCAGCAGCCGGCCCGTAGGACAGGGTAATGAGCAGTTCTTC
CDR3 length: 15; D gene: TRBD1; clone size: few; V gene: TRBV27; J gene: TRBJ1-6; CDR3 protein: CASRMEGTGNSPLHF; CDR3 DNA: TGTGCCAGCAGGATGGAGGGGACAGGGAATTCACCCCTCCACTTT
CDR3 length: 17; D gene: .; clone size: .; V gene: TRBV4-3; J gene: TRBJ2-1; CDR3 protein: CASSQDLAYSSYNEQFF; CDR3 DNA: TGCGCCAGCAGCCAAGATCTAGCGTATAGCTCCTACAATGAGCAGTTCTTC
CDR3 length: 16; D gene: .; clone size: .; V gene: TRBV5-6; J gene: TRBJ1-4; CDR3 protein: CASSLTQGNSNEKLFF; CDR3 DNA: TGTGCCAGCAGCTTAACCCAGGGTAACTCTAATGAAAAACTGTTTTTT
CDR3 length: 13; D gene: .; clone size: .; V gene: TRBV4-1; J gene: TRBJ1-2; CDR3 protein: CASSQDRYYGYTF; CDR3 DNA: TGCGCCAGCAGCCAAGACAGATACTATGGCTACACCTTC
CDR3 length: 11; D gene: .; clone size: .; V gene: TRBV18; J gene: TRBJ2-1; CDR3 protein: CASSPPGEQFF; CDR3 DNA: TGTGCCAGCTCACCACCAGGCGAGCAGTTCTTC
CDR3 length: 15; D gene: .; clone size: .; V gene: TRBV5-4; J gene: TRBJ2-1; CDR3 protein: CASSLWDGLASEQFF; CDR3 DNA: TGTGCCAGCAGCTTGTGGGATGGATTAGCGTCTGAGCAGTTCTTC
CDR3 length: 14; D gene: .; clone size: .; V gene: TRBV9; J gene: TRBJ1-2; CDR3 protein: CASSARQEAYGYTF; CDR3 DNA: TGTGCCAGCAGCGCGCGGCAGGAGGCCTATGGCTACACCTTC
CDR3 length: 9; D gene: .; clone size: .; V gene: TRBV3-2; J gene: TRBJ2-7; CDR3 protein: CASSQEEYF; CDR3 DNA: TGTGCCAGCAGCCAAGAGGAGTACTTC
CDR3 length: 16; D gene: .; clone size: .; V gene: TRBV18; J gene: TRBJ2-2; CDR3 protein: CASSPFRPEGGGELFF; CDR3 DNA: TGTGCCAGCTCACCGTTTCGACCGGAGGGCGGCGGGGAGCTGTTTTTT
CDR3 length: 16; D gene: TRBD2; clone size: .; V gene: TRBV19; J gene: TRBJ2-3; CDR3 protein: CASMLAGGLGADTQYF; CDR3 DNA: TGTGCCAGTATGTTAGCGGGGGGCCTAGGGGCAGATACGCAGTATTTT
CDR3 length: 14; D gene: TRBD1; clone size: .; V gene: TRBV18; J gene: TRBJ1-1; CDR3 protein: CASSPGRGHTEAFF; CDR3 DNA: TGTGCCAGCTCACCGGGCAGGGGGCACACTGAAGCTTTCTTT
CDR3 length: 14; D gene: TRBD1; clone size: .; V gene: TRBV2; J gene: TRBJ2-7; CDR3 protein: CASNVLGQGGEQYF; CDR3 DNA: TGTGCCAGCAATGTCTTGGGACAGGGAGGCGAGCAGTACTTC
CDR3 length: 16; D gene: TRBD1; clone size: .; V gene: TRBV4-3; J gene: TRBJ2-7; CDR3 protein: CASSQDPDRFSYEQYF; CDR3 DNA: TGCGCCAGCAGCCAAGATCCGGACAGGTTCTCCTACGAGCAGTACTTC
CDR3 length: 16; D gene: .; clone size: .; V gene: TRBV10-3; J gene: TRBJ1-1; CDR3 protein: CAIRPNTRGGNTEAFF; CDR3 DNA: TGTGCCATCCGGCCGAACACTAGGGGAGGAAACACTGAAGCTTTCTTT
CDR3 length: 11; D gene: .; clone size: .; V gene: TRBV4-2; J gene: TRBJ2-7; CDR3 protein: CASSLEYEQYF; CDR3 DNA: TGTGCCAGCAGCTTGGAGTACGAGCAGTACTTC
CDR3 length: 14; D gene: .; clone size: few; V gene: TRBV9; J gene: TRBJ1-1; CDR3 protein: CASSVDGMGTEAFF; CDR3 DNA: TGTGCCAGCAGCGTAGACGGCATGGGCACTGAAGCTTTCTTT
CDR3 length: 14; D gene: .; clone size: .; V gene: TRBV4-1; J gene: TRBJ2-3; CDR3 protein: CASSQPLYTDTQYF; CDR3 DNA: TGCGCCAGCAGCCAACCCCTATACACAGATACGCAGTATTTT
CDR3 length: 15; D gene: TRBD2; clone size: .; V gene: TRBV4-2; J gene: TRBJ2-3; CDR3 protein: CASSQASGVADTQYF; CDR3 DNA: TGTGCCAGCAGCCAAGCTAGCGGGGTTGCAGATACGCAGTATTTT
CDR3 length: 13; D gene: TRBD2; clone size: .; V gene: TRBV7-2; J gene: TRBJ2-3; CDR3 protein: CASSQRGADTQYF; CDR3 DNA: TGTGCCAGCAGTCAGCGGGGGGCGGATACGCAGTATTTT
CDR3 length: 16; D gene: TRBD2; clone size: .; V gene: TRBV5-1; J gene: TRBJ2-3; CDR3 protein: CASSLEIAGAGDTQYF; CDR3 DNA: TGCGCCAGCAGCTTGGAAATAGCGGGAGCCGGAGATACGCAGTATTTT
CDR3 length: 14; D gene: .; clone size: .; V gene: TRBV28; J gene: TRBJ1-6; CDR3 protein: CASRVQSSNSPLHF; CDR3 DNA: TGTGCCAGCAGAGTTCAGAGTAGTAATTCACCCCTCCACTTT
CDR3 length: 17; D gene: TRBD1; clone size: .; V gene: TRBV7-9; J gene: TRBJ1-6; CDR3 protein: CASSPPAGTGDNSPLHF; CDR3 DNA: TGTGCCAGCAGCCCCCCGGCCGGGACAGGGGATAATTCACCCCTCCACTTT
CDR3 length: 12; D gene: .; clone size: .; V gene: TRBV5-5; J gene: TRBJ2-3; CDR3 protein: CASSLVLDTQYF; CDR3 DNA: TGTGCCAGCAGCTTGGTACTAGATACGCAGTATTTT
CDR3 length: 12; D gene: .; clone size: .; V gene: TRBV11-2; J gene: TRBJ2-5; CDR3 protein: CASSAWIETQYF; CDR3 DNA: TGTGCCAGCAGCGCCTGGATAGAGACCCAGTACTTC
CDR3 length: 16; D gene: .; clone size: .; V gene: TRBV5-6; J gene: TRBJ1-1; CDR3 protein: CASRLGQITVMTEAFF; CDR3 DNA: TGTGCCAGCAGGTTGGGTCAGATCACGGTGATGACTGAAGCTTTCTTT
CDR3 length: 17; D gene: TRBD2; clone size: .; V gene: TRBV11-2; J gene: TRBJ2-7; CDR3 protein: CASSFRPIAGIAGEQYF; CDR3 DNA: TGTGCCAGCAGCTTCCGACCCATAGCGGGAATCGCCGGAGAGCAGTACTTC
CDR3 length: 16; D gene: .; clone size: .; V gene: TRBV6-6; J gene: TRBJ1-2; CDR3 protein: CASSYDITPGRMGYTF; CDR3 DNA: TGTGCCAGCAGTTACGATATCACTCCGGGACGTATGGGCTACACCTTC
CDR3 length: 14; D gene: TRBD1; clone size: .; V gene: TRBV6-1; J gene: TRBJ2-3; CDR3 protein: CASQDRGKADTQYF; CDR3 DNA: TGTGCCAGCCAAGACAGGGGTAAAGCAGATACGCAGTATTTT
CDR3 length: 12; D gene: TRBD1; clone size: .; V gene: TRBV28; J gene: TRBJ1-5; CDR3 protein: CASSGTGEPQHF; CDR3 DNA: TGTGCCAGCAGTGGGACAGGGGAGCCCCAGCATTTT
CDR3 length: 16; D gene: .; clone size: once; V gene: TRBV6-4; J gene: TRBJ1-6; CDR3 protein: CASSDHGLPYNSPLHF; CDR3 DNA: TGTGCCAGCAGTGACCATGGATTGCCCTATAATTCACCCCTCCACTTT
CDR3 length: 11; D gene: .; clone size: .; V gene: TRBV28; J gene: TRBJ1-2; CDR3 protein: CASSLDNGYTF; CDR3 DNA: TGTGCCAGCAGTCTTGACAATGGCTACACCTTC
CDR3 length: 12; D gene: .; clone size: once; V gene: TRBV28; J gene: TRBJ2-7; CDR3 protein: CASSLGVGEQYF; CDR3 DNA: TGTGCCAGCAGTTTAGGGGTGGGCGAGCAGTACTTC
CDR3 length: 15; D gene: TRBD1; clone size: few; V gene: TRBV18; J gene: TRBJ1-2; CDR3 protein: CASSPRDRVPSGYTF; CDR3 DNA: TGTGCCAGCTCACCGCGGGACAGGGTGCCCTCGGGCTACACCTTC
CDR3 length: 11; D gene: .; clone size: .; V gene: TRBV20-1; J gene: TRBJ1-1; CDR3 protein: CSAPLGTEAFF; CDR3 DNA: TGCAGTGCTCCTCTGGGCACTGAAGCTTTCTTT
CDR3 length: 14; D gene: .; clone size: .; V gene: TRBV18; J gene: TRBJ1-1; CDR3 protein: CASSPRTTDTEAFF; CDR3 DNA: TGTGCCAGCTCACCACGTACAACAGACACTGAAGCTTTCTTT
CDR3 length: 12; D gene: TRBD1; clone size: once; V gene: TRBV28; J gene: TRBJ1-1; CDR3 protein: CASRAGGTEAFF; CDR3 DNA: TGTGCCAGCCGTGCAGGGGGCACTGAAGCTTTCTTT
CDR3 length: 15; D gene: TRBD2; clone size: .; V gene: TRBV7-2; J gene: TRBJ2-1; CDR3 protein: CASSLVGREGDEQFF; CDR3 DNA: TGTGCCAGCAGCTTAGTAGGGCGGGAGGGTGACGAGCAGTTCTTC
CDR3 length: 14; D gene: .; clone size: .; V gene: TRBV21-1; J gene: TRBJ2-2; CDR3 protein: CASSNDPIAGELFF; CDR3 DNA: TGTGCCAGCAGCAATGACCCTATCGCCGGGGAGCTGTTTTTT
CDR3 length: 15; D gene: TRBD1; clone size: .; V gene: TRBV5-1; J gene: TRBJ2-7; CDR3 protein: CASSPLQGQAYEQYF; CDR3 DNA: TGCGCCAGCAGCCCACTGCAGGGACAGGCCTACGAGCAGTACTTC
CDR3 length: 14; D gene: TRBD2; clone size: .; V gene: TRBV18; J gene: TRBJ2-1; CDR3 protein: CASSSAGAYNEQFF; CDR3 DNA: TGTGCCAGCTCATCAGCGGGAGCCTACAATGAGCAGTTCTTC
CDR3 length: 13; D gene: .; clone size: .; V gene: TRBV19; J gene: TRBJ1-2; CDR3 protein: CASSSTGVFGYTF; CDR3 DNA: TGTGCCAGTAGTTCCACGGGGGTCTTTGGCTACACCTTC
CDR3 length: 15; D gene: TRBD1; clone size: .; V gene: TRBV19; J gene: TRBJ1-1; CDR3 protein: CASSIVTGKRTEAFF; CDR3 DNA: TGTGCCAGTAGTATAGTGACAGGGAAAAGAACTGAAGCTTTCTTT
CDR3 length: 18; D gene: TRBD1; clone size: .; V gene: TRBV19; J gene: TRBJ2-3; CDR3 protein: CASSIGTGGAWGTDTQYF; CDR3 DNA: TGTGCCAGTAGTATTGGGACAGGGGGTGCGTGGGGCACAGATACGCAGTATTTT
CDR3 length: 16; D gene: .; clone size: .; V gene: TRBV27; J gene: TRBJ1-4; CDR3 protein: CASSLSRGATNEKLFF; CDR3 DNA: TGTGCCAGCAGTTTATCCCGGGGAGCAACTAATGAAAAACTGTTTTTT
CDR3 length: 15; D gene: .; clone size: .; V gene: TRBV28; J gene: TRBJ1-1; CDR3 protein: CASSRMDTSNTEAFF; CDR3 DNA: TGTGCCAGCAGTCGAATGGACACTTCGAACACTGAAGCTTTCTTT
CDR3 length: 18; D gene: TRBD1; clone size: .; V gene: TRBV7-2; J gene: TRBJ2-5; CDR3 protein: CASSLAGSARGRGETQYF; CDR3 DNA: TGTGCCAGCAGCTTAGCAGGCTCAGCCAGGGGGCGAGGGGAGACCCAGTACTTC
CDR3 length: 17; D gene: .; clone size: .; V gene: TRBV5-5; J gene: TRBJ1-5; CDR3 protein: CASSLAGGGWGNQPQHF; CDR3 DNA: TGTGCCAGCAGCTTGGCTGGGGGGGGCTGGGGCAATCAGCCCCAGCATTTT
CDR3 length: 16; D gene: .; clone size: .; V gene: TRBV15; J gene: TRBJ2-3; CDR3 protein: CATSRGGSRAGDTQYF; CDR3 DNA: TGTGCCACCAGCAGAGGTGGCAGCCGGGCCGGAGATACGCAGTATTTT
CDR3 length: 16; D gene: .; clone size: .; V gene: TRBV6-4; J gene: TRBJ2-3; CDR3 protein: CASSDGRSAGTDTQYF; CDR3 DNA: TGTGCCAGCAGTGACGGGAGGTCGGCCGGCACAGATACGCAGTATTTT
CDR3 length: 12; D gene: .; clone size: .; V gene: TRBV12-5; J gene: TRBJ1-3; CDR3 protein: CGTGSSGNTIYF; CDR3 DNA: TGTGGCACCGGGAGCTCTGGAAACACCATATATTTT
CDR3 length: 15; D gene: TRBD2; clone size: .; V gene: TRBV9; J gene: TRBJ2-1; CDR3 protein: CASSVDGGRANEQFF; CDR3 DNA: TGTGCCAGCAGCGTAGACGGCGGGAGGGCCAATGAGCAGTTCTTC
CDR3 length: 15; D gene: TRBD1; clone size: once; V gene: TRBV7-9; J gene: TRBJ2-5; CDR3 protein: CASSPGTGVWETQYF; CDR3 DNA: TGTGCCAGCAGTCCCGGGACAGGGGTCTGGGAGACCCAGTACTTC
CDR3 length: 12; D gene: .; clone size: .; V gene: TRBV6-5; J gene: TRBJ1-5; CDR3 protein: CATGESEQPQHF; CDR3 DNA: TGTGCCACTGGGGAATCGGAGCAGCCCCAGCATTTT
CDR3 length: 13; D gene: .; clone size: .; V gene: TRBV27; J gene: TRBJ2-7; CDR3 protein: CASRLHGGAEQYF; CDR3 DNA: TGTGCCAGCAGGCTCCATGGGGGCGCCGAGCAGTACTTC
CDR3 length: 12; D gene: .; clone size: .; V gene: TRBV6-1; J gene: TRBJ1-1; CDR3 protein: CASWVGTTEAFF; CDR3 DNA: TGTGCCTCTTGGGTGGGGACCACTGAAGCTTTCTTT
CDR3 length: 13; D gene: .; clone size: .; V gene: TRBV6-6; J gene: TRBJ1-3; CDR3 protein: CASRPGAGNTIYF; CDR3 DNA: TGTGCCAGCCGTCCCGGGGCTGGAAACACCATATATTTT